This T cell receptor (beta chain) was profiled in a study of T cells in Graves' hyperthyroidism and ophthalmopathy. Whole-study context: Peripheral blood was drawn at first diagnosis, prior to all treatment.

V was shortened by 0 bases and J by 5 bases, with 13 bases between the two germline ends. The CDR3 has 14 amino acids. Germline V gives CDR1 DFQATT, CDR2 SNEGSKA (reference sequence). Thyroid ultrasound, orbital computed tomography, clinical symptoms, and serum thyroxine and TRAb underpinned diagnoses. There were TCR beta CDR3 regions amplified from RNA transcripts. The TCR CDR3 was amplified in a first-round RT-PCR using the HTBI primer set. TCRdb reprocessed the multiplex PCR reads with MiXCR, giving one entry per CDR3 protein. Among some 270,000 distinct CDR3 sequences listed, over 20% were seen once.

The TCR originated in a woman in her 40s with Graves' ophthalmopathy. This sequence joins TRBV20-1 and TRBJ2-5; TRBD2 might be the D (6 bases). Sequencing input: blood. Written as DNA, the CDR3 is TGCAGTGCTAGAGATCCCGGAGGGGCCGAGACCCAGTACTTC. Amino acids: CSARDPGGAETQYF.